This T cell receptor beta chain derives from a study of T cell repertoires in cytomegalovirus infection. This CDR3 has 15 residues. Germline CDR1 is MDHEN and CDR2 is SYDVKM. V was clipped by 7 bases and J by 8 bases, with 23 bases between them. In its sample, this clonotype was seen many times. MiXCR, applied by TCRdb to the reads, yields one record per CDR3 protein. The table records almost 550,000 distinct CDR3 sequences, more than 15% of them present only once. The rearrangement links TRBV28 to TRBJ1-2, with D perhaps TRBD1 (5 bases). Sequenced: CD8+ T cells from PBMCs. The sequence was obtained from a human donor in good health (CMV status not recorded). Some clones in this sample may be carry-over from other donors' samples. The CDR3 region has the DNA TGTGCCAGCAACTCGCTCTGGGAGGGGCAGGAAGGCTACACCTTC. Its protein is CASNSLWEGQEGYTF.